This is a list of T cell receptor beta chains from one sample in a study of shared clonotypes between healthy human individuals. TCRdb keeps only in-frame clones here, not all; method: immunoSEQ multiplex PCR. The table records around 2.1 million clones, around 95% of them present only once. Material for sequencing was naive CD4+ T cells sorted from blood. All receptors come from a man between 18 and 29 years old in good health. Both conserved end residues are part of each CDR3. Fields, in order: J gene, V gene, D gene, CDR3 DNA, CDR3 protein. The D gene is left open where the match is weak.

>TRBJ1-1|TRBV19|TRBD1
TGTGCCAGTTGGGACCTGGGACAGTCCACTGAAGCTTTCTTT
CASWDLGQSTEAFF
>TRBJ1-2|TRBV6-1|TRBD1
TGTGCCAGCAGTGGGACCGGGACAGGGGGTGGCTACACCTTC
CASSGTGTGGGYTF
>TRBJ2-3|TRBV6-1|TRBD2
TGTGCCAGCAGTCTTAGCGGGAGGGGGGAAGATACGCAGTATTTT
CASSLSGRGEDTQYF
>TRBJ2-7|TRBV5-1|TRBD1
TGCGCCAGCAGCTTTGCCGGGACAGGATCCTACGAGCAGTACTTC
CASSFAGTGSYEQYF
>TRBJ2-7|TRBV6-5|NA
TGTGCCAGCAGTTACGAAAGTTCGACCGGCCCCTACGAGCAGTACTTC
CASSYESSTGPYEQYF
>TRBJ1-1|TRBV6-6|NA
TGTGCCAGCAGTTACCCCGACCCGGGACAGAACACTGAAGCTTTCTTT
CASSYPDPGQNTEAFF
>TRBJ2-6|TRBV18|NA
TGTGCCAGCGGGCGCTCTGGGGCCAACGTCCTGACTTTC
CASGRSGANVLTF
>TRBJ2-7|TRBV6-6|NA
TGTGCCAGCAGTTACGAACAGGCGATCTACTTC
CASSYEQAIYF
>TRBJ1-5|TRBV11-3|TRBD1
TGTGCCAGCAGCTTTTCCGACAGGGGGCGCCTCATTGAGCCCCAGCATTTT
CASSFSDRGRLIEPQHF
>TRBJ1-2|TRBV5-1|TRBD1
TGCGCCAGCAGCTCACCGGGACAGTCCCCCTATGGCTACACCTTC
CASSSPGQSPYGYTF
>TRBJ2-7|TRBV19|NA
TGTGCCAGTAGCCGGCTGCTGGGGGGAACCTACGAGCAGTACTTC
CASSRLLGGTYEQYF
>TRBJ1-2|TRBV6-1|NA
TGTGCCAGCAGTCAACCGGGACGGGACTATGGCTACACCTTC
CASSQPGRDYGYTF
>TRBJ1-5|TRBV19|NA
TGTGCCAGTAGTATAGCAGGAATTCATCAGCCCCAGCATTTT
CASSIAGIHQPQHF
>TRBJ2-7|TRBV28|NA
TGTGCCAGCAGTTTAAGGACTGAACCCTCCTACGAGCAGTACTTC
CASSLRTEPSYEQYF
>TRBJ2-7|TRBV7-9|TRBD1
TGTGCCAGCAGTCCCGCGACAGGGGGGGGATACGAGCAGTACTTC
CASSPATGGGYEQYF
>TRBJ2-3|TRBV11-2|TRBD2
TGTGCCAGCAGCATGGGACTAGCGGGAGCCGGAGATACGCAGTATTTT
CASSMGLAGAGDTQYF
>TRBJ1-2|TRBV19|NA
TGTGCCAGTAGTTCCTCTACAGGCGTCTATGGCTACACCTTC
CASSSSTGVYGYTF
>TRBJ1-6|TRBV28|NA
TGTGCCAGCAGTTTAGGCCAGTATAATTCACCCCTCCACTTT
CASSLGQYNSPLHF